This TCR beta chain was sequenced for a study of shared clonotypes between healthy human individuals. Study-level results: Sample collection involved blood only; tissue repertoires are likely different. Across subsets, estimated richness was generally greater for naive than for memory populations.

Comments on this clone: Its specificity is unknown.

Free of recent acute infections or vaccinations, the donors were healthy HIV-negative adults. It was into CD45RA+ naive and CD45RA-negative memory subsets that the CD4+ cells were split. Germline V gene lookup returns CDR1 WNHNN and CDR2 SYGVQD (reference sequence). This CDR3 region has 15 residues. Trimming took 0 bases from V and 4 from J, leaving 10 bases between them. The method was immunoSEQ multiplex PCR; TCRdb's version includes in-frame clones alone and lacks a portion of them. The table records 1.4 million or so clones, 97% to 99% of them present only once. Material: naive CD4+ T cells sorted from blood. Subset denoted: CD45RA+ positively selected. The chain carries TRBV10-1 and TRBJ2-1; D unresolved. The TCR sequence derives from a man aged 25-45 years in good health. The CDR3, as DNA: TGCGCCAGCAGTGAGTCGCTAGAGAGATACAATGAGCAGTTCTTC. Encoded protein: CASSESLERYNEQFF.